Below are 29 T cell receptor beta chains sequenced from a single sample in a study of blood T cell repertoires in COVID-19. Assay used: immunoSEQ multiplex PCR; TCRdb lists only in-frame clones, some missing. The table has fewer than 30,000 clones, roughly 70% seen once. The sample was peripheral blood. The source of these receptors is a boy aged 2 to 10 with active or convalescent COVID-19.

V usage is TRBV18 and J usage is TRBJ2-2; 7 nucleotides line up with TRBD1. The germline gives CDR1 KGHSH, CDR2 LQKENI. Trimming cost V 6 bases and J 0 bases; bases outside gene matches: 4. This CDR3 is built from 15 residues. The CDR3 spells CASSPGQTNTGELFF. In DNA, the CDR3 is TGTGCCAGCTCTCCGGGACAGACGAACACCGGGGAGCTGTTTTTT. Full variable domain (rest looked up from reference TRBV18 and TRBJ2-2): NAGVMQNPRHLVRRRGQEARLRCSPMKGHSHVYWYRQLPEEGLKFMVYLQKENIIDESGMPKERFSAEFPKEGPSILRIQQVVRGDSAAYFCASSPGQTNTGELFFGEGSRLTVL.

The chain couples TRBV28 to TRBJ2-3, with a tentative D call TRBD2 (6 bases). V gave up 4 bases and J gave up 11 bases, with 16 bases separating them. CDR1 MDHEN and CDR2 SYDVKM come from the germline V gene. The CDR3 runs 13 residues. CDR3 sequence: CASSSPASGRQYF. Here the CDR3 DNA reads TGTGCCAGCAGTTCGCCTGCCTCCGGGAGGCAGTATTTT.

The rearrangement uses TRBV10-1 and TRBJ2-2; 12 nucleotides line up with TRBD1. The ends lost 3 bases at V and 6 bases at J; junction bases unmatched: 2. In germline, CDR1 is WNHNN, CDR2 SYGVQD (reference sequence). The CDR3 extends over 15 amino acids. The CDR3 spells CASSDRDRGPGELFF. CDR3 DNA: TGCGCCAGCAGTGACCGGGACAGGGGGCCCGGGGAGCTGTTTTTT.

Judged by abundance, this clone is medium-sized. V is TRBV7-9 and J is TRBJ2-3; possible D gene TRBD1, 5 bases. Germline lookup yields CDR1 SEHNR and CDR2 FQNEAQ (reference sequence). Trimming stripped 5 bases from V and 6 bases from J, with 15 bases between. The CDR3 is 14 amino acids. CDR3 amino acids: CASSLGLGPDTQYF. The CDR3 region has the DNA TGTGCCAGCAGCCTAGGATTGGGGCCGGATACGCAGTATTTT. Supplemented by reference TRBV7-9 and TRBJ2-3, the full variable domain reads DTGVSQNPRHKITKRGQNVTFRCDPISEHNRLYWYRQTLGQGPEFLTYFQNEAQLEKSRLLSDRFSAERPKGSFSTLEIQRTEQGDSAMYLCASSLGLGPDTQYFGPGTRLTVL.

The chain links TRBV27 to TRBJ1-1, with D tentatively TRBD1 (6 bases). V dropped 5 bases and J dropped 1 base, with 14 bases sitting between them. The germline V gene encodes CDR1 MNHEY and CDR2 SMNVEV (reference sequence). This CDR3 spans 15 amino acids. The CDR3 sequence: CASSLQQGRNTEAFF. Written as DNA, the CDR3 is TGTGCCAGCAGTCTCCAACAGGGAAGGAACACTGAAGCTTTCTTT.

The chain couples TRBV27 to TRBJ2-4, with TRBD1 matching over 8 bases. V lost 7 bases and J lost 2; bases outside the gene matches: 10. The CDR3 has 16 amino acids. Germline CDR1 reads MNHEY; CDR2 reads SMNVEV (reference sequence). The CDR3 region is CASKSGGVSSKNIQYF. DNA of the CDR3: TGTGCCAGCAAGTCAGGGGGCGTCTCTTCCAAAAACATTCAGTACTTC.

CDR3 bases: TGCAGTGCTAGGCGGGGGGATACGCAGTATTTT. The encoded protein is CSARRGDTQYF. This chain joins TRBV20-1 and TRBJ2-3; TRBD2 matches 7 bases. CDR1 is DFQATT, CDR2 SNEGSKA, per germline (reference sequence). The CDR3 is made up of 11 amino acids. Germline trimming cut 3 bases from V and 6 bases from J; bases unmatched to any gene: 0.

The gene calls are TRBV9 and TRBJ2-2, with 8 bases that match TRBD2. V was pared by 0 bases and J by 4 bases, with 5 bases of the junction left unmatched. Germline values: CDR1 SGDLS, CDR2 YYNGEE. There are 16 residues in the CDR3. The DNA for the CDR3 is TGTGCCAGCAGCGTAGCGGGGGGGCGCGGCACCGGGGAGCTGTTTTTT. Translating gives CASSVAGGRGTGELFF.

This clone was recorded a few times. This chain links TRBV27 with TRBJ2-3; 7 nucleotides align to TRBD2. Germline lookup yields CDR1 MNHEY and CDR2 SMNVEV (reference sequence). With V trimmed by 8 bases and J by 5 bases, 16 bases remained unmatched. This CDR3 is 16 amino acids long. CDR3 region: CASRPPGEGRVDTQYF. The CDR3 coding sequence is TGTGCCAGCCGGCCACCCGGGGAGGGCCGGGTAGATACGCAGTATTTT.

This clone has more than one count but fewer than ten. V is TRBV11-3 and J is TRBJ2-5; 7 bases align to TRBD1. Germline trimming cut 5 bases from V and 2 bases from J; bases unmatched to any gene: 8. CDR1 is SGHNT and CDR2 is YENEEA in the germline V gene. The CDR3 runs to 15 residues. CDR3 sequence: CASSLWTGGQETQYF. DNA for the CDR3: TGTGCCAGCAGCCTTTGGACAGGCGGGCAAGAGACCCAGTACTTC.

The chain uses TRBV6-5 and TRBJ1-3; D unclear. There are 14 residues in the CDR3. Germline loops: CDR1 MNHEY, CDR2 SVGAGI. The germline V and J ends were trimmed by 6 bases and 2 bases, with 11 bases remaining between them. The CDR3 DNA follows: TGTGCCAGCAGCTCCCGGGTAGCTGGAAACACCATATATTTT. This translates into CASSSRVAGNTIYF.

The chain combines TRBV9 with TRBJ2-2; the match to TRBD2 covers 11 bases. J lost 6 bases, V lost 0 bases, and 1 base had no gene match. The CDR3 extends over 15 amino acids. Looked up from germline, CDR1 is SGDLS and CDR2 is YYNGEE. CDR3 sequence: CASSVVAGGPGELFF. DNA of the CDR3: TGTGCCAGCAGCGTAGTAGCGGGGGGGCCCGGGGAGCTGTTTTTT.

V gene TRBV5-4 combines with J gene TRBJ2-7; D remains ambiguous. This CDR3 has 12 amino acids. The germline V gene has CDR1 SGHNT and CDR2 YYREEE (reference sequence). Trimming stripped 2 bases from V and 6 bases from J, with 9 bases between. The CDR3 reads CASSFQSREQYF. The CDR3 DNA sequence: TGTGCCAGCAGCTTCCAAAGCCGCGAGCAGTACTTC.

J is TRBJ2-2 and V is TRBV28; 7 bases fit TRBD1. The CDR3 runs to 16 residues. Germline V lookup: CDR1 MDHEN, CDR2 SYDVKM. V dropped 5 bases and J dropped 4; count of bases not matched to a gene: 10. CDR3: CASSTPGTVRTGELFF. Here the CDR3 DNA reads TGTGCCAGCAGTACGCCCGGGACAGTTCGCACCGGGGAGCTGTTTTTT.

The chain has TRBV4-1 and TRBJ2-2, with 7 bases identical to TRBD2. The germline V gene encodes CDR1 MGHRA and CDR2 YSYEKL. The CDR3 sequence is 17 residues long. Unmatched junction bases numbered 10, after V lost 4 bases and J lost 2 bases. The CDR3 loop reads CASSPMGSGTNTGELFF. The CDR3 DNA follows: TGCGCCAGCAGCCCTATGGGGAGCGGGACTAACACCGGGGAGCTGTTTTTT.

V and J are TRBV9 and TRBJ2-1; D is unclear. The V gene lost 0 bases and the J gene lost 7 bases, with 8 bases spanning the gap. The CDR3 is 13 amino acids. Per germline, CDR1 SGDLS and CDR2 YYNGEE. Written as DNA, the CDR3 is TGTGCCAGCAGCGTAGGAGGTTTGAATGAGCAGTTCTTC. Translation: CASSVGGLNEQFF.

The J gene is TRBJ2-5, the V gene TRBV30; a possible D gene is TRBD2 (5 bases). Germline V gene sequence: CDR1 GTSNPN, CDR2 SVGIG (reference sequence). Trimming pared 0 bases from V and 9 bases from J, leaving 20 bases between. The CDR3 contains 15 residues. CDR3 DNA: TGTGCCTGGAGTGTTTTCTTGCGGACTGCCACCCCCCAGTACTTC. Translated, it gives CAWSVFLRTATPQYF.

The V gene is TRBV30, the J gene TRBJ1-5, with D unclear. The CDR3 is made up of 13 amino acids. The V end was cut by 0 bases, the J end by 4 bases, with 7 bases between. Germline V gene lookup returns CDR1 GTSNPN and CDR2 SVGIG (reference sequence). The CDR3 nucleotides are TGTGCCTGGAGTGTTAACGGGAATCAGCCCCAGCATTTT. Its protein product is CAWSVNGNQPQHF.

V and J are TRBV27 and TRBJ1-4; D unresolved. V was pared by 1 base and J by 5 bases, with 11 bases between. Germline CDR1 is MNHEY and CDR2 is SMNVEV (reference sequence). The CDR3 totals 15 residues. The chain's CDR3 is CASSLLGQLNEKLFF. CDR3 sequence (DNA): TGTGCCAGCAGTTTATTGGGCCAGCTCAATGAAAAACTGTTTTTT.

The rearrangement uses TRBV5-4 and TRBJ2-7; 7 bases are a match to TRBD2. This CDR3 is 15 amino acids long. The germline gives CDR1 SGHNT, CDR2 YYREEE (reference sequence). The V segment lost 4 bases and the J segment 8 bases; nucleotides outside the gene matches: 15. The CDR3 DNA reads TGTGCCAGCAGCCCCGCTAGCGGTATACCTACGCAGCAGTACTTC. Protein: CASSPASGIPTQQYF.

This clone was picked up one time. The V gene is TRBV27, the J gene TRBJ1-1; D possibly corresponds to TRBD1 (5 bases). The CDR3 is 14 residues long. V dropped 2 bases and J dropped 5 bases, with 12 bases sitting between them. In germline, CDR1 is MNHEY, CDR2 SMNVEV (reference sequence). Here the CDR3 DNA reads TGTGCCAGCAGTTTACAGGGAGGGAGGACTGAAGCTTTCTTT. It encodes CASSLQGGRTEAFF.

The chain joins TRBV19 to TRBJ1-1; TRBD1 matches 7 bases. This CDR3 has 16 residues. In germline, CDR1 is LNHDA, CDR2 SQIVND (reference sequence). V gave up 4 bases and J gave up 0 bases; unmatched junction bases: 8. The CDR3 bases are TGTGCCAGTAGTAGTAGGACAGGAACAATGAACACTGAAGCTTTCTTT. Amino acids: CASSSRTGTMNTEAFF.

This chain joins TRBV11-2 and TRBJ2-3, with 7 bases matching TRBD1. The V gene's germline CDR1 is SGHAT and CDR2 FQNNGV. Trimming cost V 1 base and J 2 bases; bases outside gene matches: 12. This CDR3 is built from 18 residues. CDR3 in DNA: TGTGCCAGCAGCTTAGGTACACGGGACAGCTACCTCACAGATACGCAGTATTTT. Translated, it gives CASSLGTRDSYLTDTQYF. Looking up the rest from reference TRBV11-2 and TRBJ2-3 gives the full variable domain: EAGVAQSPRYKIIEKRQSVAFWCNPISGHATLYWYQQILGQGPKLLIQFQNNGVVDDSQLPKDRFSAERLKGVDSTLKIQPAKLEDSAVYLCASSLGTRDSYLTDTQYFGPGTRLTVL.

The chain uses TRBV2 and TRBJ2-1; D might be TRBD2 (6 bases). The V gene lost 11 bases and the J gene lost 0 bases, with 11 bases spanning the gap. The germline CDR1 and CDR2 sequences are SNHLY and FYNNEI. This CDR3 comprises 13 residues. CDR3 residues: CASAGSSYNEQFF. CDR3 bases: TGTGCCTCGGCGGGGTCCTCCTACAATGAGCAGTTCTTC.

The chain links TRBV28 to TRBJ2-5; 7 nucleotides align to TRBD2. Germline CDR1 and CDR2: MDHEN and SYDVKM. Trimming at V came to 3 bases and at J to 5 bases, leaving 3 bases not matched to a gene. CDR3 length: 13 amino acids. The chain's CDR3 is CASSLGGLETQYF. DNA for the CDR3: TGTGCCAGCAGTTTGGGGGGGTTGGAGACCCAGTACTTC.

This clone was seen a single time. The chain couples TRBV5-1 to TRBJ2-2, with 8 nucleotides matching TRBD2. The CDR3 has 15 residues. V dropped 0 bases and J dropped 7; count of bases not matched to a gene: 5. Germline V gene data show CDR1 as SGHRS and CDR2 as YFSETQ. Written as DNA, the CDR3 is TGCGCCAGCAGCTTGGGCGGGGGGCCGAGCGGGGAGCTGTTTTTT. This gives the protein CASSLGGGPSGELFF.

This rearrangement joins TRBV4-3 to TRBJ2-4; 9 bases fit TRBD2. This CDR3 spans 19 amino acids. Germline V gives CDR1 LGHNA, CDR2 YSLEER. Losses at the gene ends were 0 bases for V and 1 base for J; bases not matched to a gene: 10. CDR3 loop: CASSQDRAGGLDAKNIQYF. In nucleotides, the CDR3 is TGCGCCAGCAGCCAAGATAGGGCGGGAGGGCTCGACGCCAAAAACATTCAGTACTTC.

The chain couples TRBV10-3 to TRBJ2-5, with TRBD2 matching over 9 bases. J was trimmed by 3 bases and V by 3 bases; bases with no gene match: 5. Germline V gene sequence: CDR1 ENHRY, CDR2 SYGVKD. The CDR3 runs to 15 residues. In DNA form, the CDR3 reads TGTGCCATCAGTGATAGGCCTAGCGGGAAAGAGACCCAGTACTTC. Its protein is CAISDRPSGKETQYF.

This clone showed up just a few times. V is TRBV28 and J is TRBJ2-7; 16 bases map to TRBD2. Germline V CDR1 and CDR2: MDHEN, SYDVKM. The V gene end was trimmed by 3 bases and the J gene end by 5 bases; junction bases not matched to a gene: 10. This CDR3 is 18 amino acids long. The CDR3 protein is CASSFRTWGTSGRDEQYF. In DNA, the CDR3 is TGTGCCAGCAGTTTTAGAACATGGGGGACTAGCGGGAGGGACGAGCAGTACTTC.